Below are 27 T cell receptor beta chains sequenced from a single sample in a study of cytomegalovirus exposure and HLA in healthy donors. PCR employed 60 Vbeta and 13 Jbeta primers. Some clones are missing from TCRdb's copy, which holds only in-frame ones; the method was immunoSEQ multiplex PCR. The profile covers some 190,000 clones, with 82% appearing a single time and 1.5% to 1.9% taken by the ten largest. The sequenced sample was PBMCs. All receptors come from a man aged 35-49 years in good health and CMV-seronegative.

The rearrangement links TRBV7-2 to TRBJ1-4, with no clear D. This CDR3 contains 18 residues. Germline V CDR1 and CDR2: SGHTA, FQGNSA. The V and J ends lost 4 bases and 5 bases respectively, with 23 bases between them. The CDR3 DNA reads TGTGCCAGCAGCTCCCAGCTCAATCTGGGCAGACCAAATGAAAAACTGTTTTTT. Amino acids: CASSSQLNLGRPNEKLFF.

Only a few counts were recorded for this clone. The CDR3 DNA reads as TGTGCCAGCAGCAGCCGACTAGCGGGAGCTGGGCAGTACTTC. Amino acid sequence: CASSSRLAGAGQYF. The chain is built from TRBV11-2 and TRBJ2-7; 12 bases agree with TRBD2. This CDR3 spans 14 amino acids. With V trimmed by 5 bases and J by 9 bases, 8 bases remained unmatched. Germline-derived CDR1 and CDR2 are SGHAT and FQNNGV.

The chain is built from TRBV4-1 and TRBJ2-7; D remains ambiguous. The CDR3 runs to 13 residues. The V and J ends lost 0 bases and 7 bases respectively, with 10 bases between them. Germline V gene data show CDR1 as MGHRA and CDR2 as YSYEKL. The CDR3 loop reads CASSQDFLAEQYF. DNA of the CDR3: TGCGCCAGCAGCCAAGACTTTTTGGCAGAGCAGTACTTC.

The chain has TRBV6-5 and TRBJ1-3; 9 nucleotides align to TRBD1. In germline, CDR1 is MNHEY, CDR2 SVGAGI. The CDR3 is 16 amino acids. With V trimmed by 4 bases and J by 4 bases, 8 bases remained unmatched. CDR3 in amino acids: CASSSGQGSRGNTIYF. The CDR3 DNA reads TGTGCCAGCAGTTCCGGACAGGGGAGTAGAGGAAACACCATATATTTT.

J is TRBJ1-2 and V is TRBV7-8, with D unresolved. V lost 0 bases and J lost 9, with 8 bases in between. CDR3 length: 12 amino acids. The germline V gene encodes CDR1 SGHVS and CDR2 FQNEAQ. Here the CDR3 DNA reads TGTGCCAGCAGCTTAGCGGCGGGGAGCTACACCTTC. Encoded protein: CASSLAAGSYTF.

The chain joins TRBV6-5 to TRBJ1-3; the D is unclear. The CDR3 is 16 residues long. Germline assignment: CDR1 MNHEY and CDR2 SVGAGI. Trimming stripped 1 base from V and 2 bases from J, with 12 bases between. CDR3 nucleotide sequence: TGTGCCAGCAGTTACTTGGCGTCAGGCGCTGGAAACACCATATATTTT. This codes for CASSYLASGAGNTIYF.

This chain uses TRBV27 with TRBJ2-7, with D possibly TRBD2 on 5 matching bases. V dropped 2 bases and J dropped 2 bases, with 16 bases sitting between them. Germline assignment: CDR1 MNHEY and CDR2 SMNVEV (reference sequence). The CDR3 totals 16 residues. CDR3 bases: TGTGCCAGCAGTTTACTTTTGACGGGAACCACCTACGAGCAGTACTTC. It yields the protein CASSLLLTGTTYEQYF.

This rearrangement joins TRBV29-1 to TRBJ2-1; 7 nucleotides align to TRBD2. Germline values: CDR1 SQVTM, CDR2 ANQGSEA. The length of the CDR3 is 16 residues. The trim removed 6 bases at V and 1 base at J, leaving 12 bases unmatched. The CDR3 DNA reads TGCAGCGTCCTAAGGGGAGGGGCGGAGTCCTACAATGAGCAGTTCTTC. Amino acids: CSVLRGGAESYNEQFF.

This clone came up a few times. The V gene is TRBV30, the J gene TRBJ1-1; the match to TRBD1 covers 7 bases. The trim removed 7 bases at V and 1 base at J, leaving 9 bases unmatched. The CDR3 runs to 14 residues. Germline V CDR1 and CDR2: GTSNPN, SVGIG (reference sequence). CDR3 DNA sequence: TGTGCCTTTGAACAGGGGTGGGCGAACACTGAAGCTTTCTTT. It is translated as CAFEQGWANTEAFF.

This sequence joins TRBV28 and TRBJ1-1; possible D gene TRBD1, 5 bases. Trimming cost V 6 bases and J 5 bases, with 13 bases left between them. The CDR3 has 13 amino acids. The germline V gene encodes CDR1 MDHEN and CDR2 SYDVKM. CDR3 loop: CASRGTVGTEAFF. The CDR3 coding sequence is TGTGCCAGCAGGGGGACTGTAGGTACTGAAGCTTTCTTT.

The rearrangement links TRBV5-6 to TRBJ2-7; TRBD2 might be the D (7 bases). The CDR3 covers 13 residues. V gave up 1 base and J gave up 5 bases, with 10 bases separating them. CDR1 and CDR2 from the germline V gene are SGHDT and YYEEEE. In nucleotides, the CDR3 is TGTGCCAGCAGCTTGCGGGGGGCCCACGAGCAGTACTTC. Translated, it gives CASSLRGAHEQYF.

The V and J genes are TRBV2 and TRBJ1-3; unclear D gene. The CDR3 runs 12 residues. V was trimmed by 4 bases and J by 2 bases, leaving 3 bases between them. Germline V gene lookup returns CDR1 SNHLY and CDR2 FYNNEI. This CDR3 reads CASSVTGNTIYF. The CDR3 DNA sequence: TGTGCCAGCAGTGTTACTGGAAACACCATATATTTT. Together with reference TRBV2 and TRBJ1-3, the CDR3 gives the full variable domain: EPEVTQTPSHQVTQMGQEVILRCVPISNHLYFYWYRQILGQKVEFLVSFYNNEISEKSEIFDDQFSVERPDGSNFTLKIRSTKLEDSAMYFCASSVTGNTIYFGEGSWLTVV.

In its sample, this clone was seen once. This chain connects TRBV27 to TRBJ2-1; a possible D gene is TRBD2 (5 bases). This CDR3 has 11 amino acids. The ends were cut back, 6 bases at V and 10 bases at J, with 10 bases in the middle. From germline, CDR1 is MNHEY and CDR2 SMNVEV (reference sequence). CDR3 nucleotides: TGTGCCAGCAGCAGAGGCGGGGAGCAGTTCTTC. It codes for CASSRGGEQFF.

The chain links TRBV28 to TRBJ2-2, with D possibly TRBD1 on 5 matching bases. Per germline, CDR1 MDHEN and CDR2 SYDVKM. Trimming removed 3 bases at V and 0 bases at J, with 11 bases between. The CDR3 covers 16 residues. In nucleotides, the CDR3 is TGTGCCAGCAGTTTTTCGTGGGGCTCGAACACCGGGGAGCTGTTTTTT. Its translation: CASSFSWGSNTGELFF.

This clone appeared a few times. This chain connects TRBV30 to TRBJ1-2, with 9 bases that match TRBD1. CDR1 and CDR2 (germline): GTSNPN, SVGIG (reference sequence). V lost 4 bases to trimming and J lost 4 bases; unmatched junction nucleotides: 13. This CDR3 is 16 amino acids long. CDR3 region: CAWMVQGTGRTYGYTF. CDR3 DNA: TGTGCCTGGATGGTCCAGGGGACAGGGAGAACCTATGGCTACACCTTC.

This clone was recorded once. The chain has TRBV19 and TRBJ2-2; D is ambiguous. The CDR3 is 16 amino acids. V was clipped by 2 bases and J by 0 bases, with 10 bases between them. Germline-derived CDR1 and CDR2 are LNHDA and SQIVND (reference sequence). The CDR3 DNA follows: TGTGCCAGTAGTATAATTAGAGGCGCGAACACCGGGGAGCTGTTTTTT. This encodes CASSIIRGANTGELFF.

This clone has a single count. In nucleotides, the CDR3 is TGTGCCAGCTCACCACCGGCGGGGCAGGCGTACACAGATACGCAGTATTTT. Its protein product is CASSPPAGQAYTDTQYF. The rearrangement joins TRBV18 to TRBJ2-3; D may be TRBD2 (6 bases). This CDR3 has 17 amino acids. Looked up from germline, CDR1 is KGHSH and CDR2 is LQKENI. The V end lost 0 bases, the J end lost 2 bases, and 15 bases lay between the germline ends.

V gene TRBV5-6 combines with J gene TRBJ1-1; 7 bases are a match to TRBD1. The V gene end was trimmed by 0 bases and the J gene end by 7 bases; junction bases not matched to a gene: 9. Germline V gene sequence: CDR1 SGHDT, CDR2 YYEEEE. The CDR3 consists of 15 residues. The CDR3 DNA follows: TGTGCCAGCAGCTTGGGGAGGGGGCGACGGGGTGAAGCTTTCTTT. Its protein product is CASSLGRGRRGEAFF.

The V gene is TRBV5-6, the J gene TRBJ1-3; perhaps TRBD1 as D (6 bases). CDR3 length equals 17 residues. Trimming shortened V by 4 bases and J by 1 base, and 18 bases separated the two germline ends. Germline CDR1 SGHDT, CDR2 YYEEEE. This CDR3 reads CASSPGRGALSGNTIYF. The CDR3 DNA follows: TGTGCCAGCAGCCCGGGTCGGGGGGCTCTGTCTGGAAACACCATATATTTT.

The chain links TRBV5-1 to TRBJ2-3; possible D gene TRBD1, 6 bases. CDR3 length equals 16 residues. Trimming stripped 0 bases from V and 4 bases from J, with 15 bases between. Germline CDR1 and CDR2: SGHRS and YFSETQ. For the CDR3, the DNA is TGCGCCAGCAGCTTGGGGGGTCAGGGGAAGGCAGATACGCAGTATTTT. Encoded protein: CASSLGGQGKADTQYF. Combining the CDR3 with reference TRBV5-1 and TRBJ2-3 gives the whole variable domain KAGVTQTPRYLIKTRGQQVTLSCSPISGHRSVSWYQQTPGQGLQFLFEYFSETQRNKGNFPGRFSGRQFSNSRSEMNVSTLELGDSALYLCASSLGGQGKADTQYFGPGTRLTVL.

The rearrangement links TRBV5-6 to TRBJ2-7; the match to TRBD1 covers 12 bases. The V gene's germline CDR1 is SGHDT and CDR2 YYEEEE. CDR3 length equals 17 residues. V dropped 6 bases and J dropped 4; count of bases not matched to a gene: 14. The DNA for the CDR3 is TGTGCCAGCAACAAGGGACAGGGGGCAAATGTGGGATACGAGCAGTACTTC. Its protein is CASNKGQGANVGYEQYF.

The rearrangement uses TRBV9 and TRBJ2-1; TRBD1 is a possible D gene (7 bases). The CDR3 has 15 residues. Trimming removed 3 bases at V and 3 bases at J, with 13 bases between. Germline CDR1 reads SGDLS; CDR2 reads YYNGEE. CDR3 DNA sequence: TGTGCCAGCAGCGCCGGGGGACAGAGCTACAATGAGCAGTTCTTC. Translating gives CASSAGGQSYNEQFF. Filled out from reference TRBV9 and TRBJ2-1, the complete variable domain reads DSGVTQTPKHLITATGQRVTLRCSPRSGDLSVYWYQQSLDQGLQFLIQYYNGEERAKGNILERFSAQQFPDLHSELNLSSLELGDSALYFCASSAGGQSYNEQFFGPGTRLTVL.

This clone was seen only a few times. The chain couples TRBV10-3 to TRBJ1-1; D is possibly TRBD1 (5 bases). Looked up from germline, CDR1 is ENHRY and CDR2 is SYGVKD. V was pared by 3 bases and J by 8 bases, with 10 bases between. The CDR3 contains 12 residues. CDR3 protein: CAISDAGREAFF. The CDR3 nucleotides read TGTGCCATCAGTGACGCGGGGCGCGAAGCTTTCTTT.

V gene TRBV4-1 combines with J gene TRBJ1-6; D not resolved. The CDR3 consists of 15 residues. V was clipped by 2 bases and J by 0 bases, with 5 bases between them. The germline V gene encodes CDR1 MGHRA and CDR2 YSYEKL. The CDR3: CASSQRSSYNSPLHF. The CDR3 nucleotides are TGCGCCAGCAGCCAAAGGAGCTCCTATAATTCACCCCTCCACTTT.

On this clone: The same CDR3 arises from other DNA sequences in this sample as well. The V gene is TRBV27, the J gene TRBJ1-2; D uncertain. The CDR3 loop spans 13 amino acids. Germline CDR1 and CDR2: MNHEY and SMNVEV (reference sequence). Trimming shortened V by 2 bases and J by 4 bases, and 8 bases separated the two germline ends. CDR3 nucleotide sequence: TGTGCCAGCAGTTTAACCGGGGTCTATGGCTACACCTTC. Translating gives CASSLTGVYGYTF.

The J gene is TRBJ2-5, the V gene TRBV6-1; 7 nucleotides align to TRBD1. Trimming at V came to 4 bases and at J to 4 bases, leaving 9 bases not matched to a gene. CDR3 length: 15 residues. Germline CDR1 reads MNHNS; CDR2 reads SASEGT. CDR3 residues: CASSVMRQGRETQYF. In DNA form, the CDR3 reads TGTGCCAGCAGTGTAATGAGACAGGGTAGAGAGACCCAGTACTTC.

V gene TRBV2 combines with J gene TRBJ1-5; the match to TRBD1 covers 9 bases. Per the germline V gene, CDR1 is SNHLY and CDR2 is FYNNEI. Losses at the gene ends were 5 bases for V and 4 bases for J; bases not matched to a gene: 6. The CDR3 is 15 residues long. The CDR3 coding sequence is TGTGCCAGCAGTTACTCCGGGACAGGGAATCAGCCCCAGCATTTT. Its protein is CASSYSGTGNQPQHF.